This TCR beta chain was sequenced in a study of T cell responses to AZD1222 COVID-19 vaccine. General study findings and limits: Donors in the cohort were predominantly white British and more often female, and clonal diversity was possibly underestimated. The study found vaccine-associated CD4 TCRs spanning spike, dominant at 160-218 and 743-854.

In regard to this clone: The antigen remains unidentified.

The V end was cut by 5 bases, the J end by 3 bases, with 10 bases between. The CDR3 runs 14 residues. Germline V CDR1 and CDR2: KGHDR, SFDVKD. The table came from immunoSEQ multiplex PCR; TCRdb's copy has only in-frame clones and leaves some out. The sample includes 120,000 or so clones, about 89% of them seen just once. Sequencing used peripheral blood, obtained on day 0 of AZD1222 vaccination. This receptor was obtained from an adult in good health. The chain combines TRBV24-1 with TRBJ2-1; D tentatively fits TRBD1 or TRBD2 (5 bases each). CDR3 DNA sequence: TGTGCCACCAGTGTCGGGACGATCTACAATGAGCAGTTCTTC. It translates to CATSVGTIYNEQFF.